These 28 T cell receptor beta chains were all obtained from the same sample, sequenced in a study of tumor and adjacent non-tumor tissue in lung cancer. TCRbeta libraries were built with three rounds of nested PCR, modified from ARM-PCR. TCRdb recomputed calls from the multiplex PCR reads with MiXCR, one row per CDR3 protein. In the table there are 71,000 or so distinct CDR3 sequences, 75% to 90% of which are singletons. This sample's RNA came from whole unsorted tissue. Sequenced sample: lung tumor tissue. The receptor set was obtained from a woman aged 45 to 65 with non-small cell lung cancer.

The chain is built from TRBV29-1 and TRBJ2-1, with TRBD2 identical over 11 bases. The junction had 17 bases not matched to a gene; V was cut back by 7 bases and J by 12 bases. Germline values: CDR1 SQVTM, CDR2 ANQGSEA. This CDR3 contains 15 residues. The CDR3 sequence: CSAKTSGTREGGQFF. The DNA for the CDR3 is TGCAGCGCCAAGACTAGCGGGACCAGGGAGGGTGGGCAGTTCTTC.

As concerns this clonotype: The junction departs from the called germline gene at one end, perhaps through a read error. This chain joins TRBV6-5 and TRBJ2-2, with 10 positions matching TRBD1. This CDR3 has 15 amino acids. CDR1 and CDR2 (germline): MNHEY, SVGAGI. In DNA, the CDR3 is TGTGCCAACAGATGGGACAGGGGCTACGCCGGGGAGCTGTATTTT. It codes for CANRWDRGYAGELYF.

Notes on this clonotype: One end of the junction is discordant with germline, which a read error may explain. The chain carries TRBV4-2 and TRBJ2-6; D uncertain. The CDR3 has 15 amino acids. Germline assignment: CDR1 LGHNA and CDR2 YNFKEQ. As DNA, the CDR3 is TGTGCCAGCAGCCAGCCGAGGTCTGAGGCCAACGTCCTGACTTTC. Residues: CASSQPRSEANVLTF.

On this clonotype itself: The conserved phenylalanine or tryptophan normally closing the CDR3 is absent here, so this likely arose from a read error. This sequence joins TRBV4-3 and TRBJ1-6; D may be TRBD1 (5 bases). CDR3 length: 15 residues. CDR1 and CDR2 from the germline V gene are LGHNA and YSLEER. Trimming took 0 bases from V and 7 from J, leaving 10 bases between them. CDR3 sequence: CASSQERGVNSPLHY. CDR3 bases: TGCGCCAGCAGCCAAGAGCGGGGGGTAAATTCACCCCTCCACTAT.

Points on this clonotype: A junction boundary mismatches the germline segment, possibly from a read error. The chain employs TRBV6-5 and TRBJ1-1; D gene uncertain. Germline V lookup: CDR1 MNHEY, CDR2 SVGAGI. The length of the CDR3 is 13 residues. The CDR3 DNA reads as TGTGCCAGCTGTTACCAGGAATACACTGAAGCTTTCTTT. Translating gives CASCYQEYTEAFF.

As for this clonotype: At one end the junction does not follow the germline gene, possibly because of a read error. The chain has TRBV20-1 and TRBJ2-1, with TRBD2 matching 9 bases. CDR3 length: 17 amino acids. Germline V CDR1 and CDR2: DFQATT, SNEGSKA (reference sequence). CDR3 residues: CSTRDGGSGSFPAEQFF. CDR3 nucleotides: TGCAGTACTAGAGATGGGGGTAGCGGGAGTTTTCCGGCTGAGCAGTTCTTC.

A remark on this clonotype: A junction boundary mismatches the germline segment, possibly from a read error. The genes are TRBV20-1 and TRBJ2-1, with a weak D call TRBD1 (6 bases). CDR1 is DFQATT, CDR2 SNEGSKA, per germline (reference sequence). CDR3 size: 16 residues. The CDR3 region is CSARDNPGDRTIELFF. CDR3 coding DNA: TGCAGTGCTAGAGATAATCCTGGCGACAGGACAATTGAGCTGTTCTTC.

In this sample, this clonotype turned up many times. V usage is TRBV6-2 or TRBV6-3 and J usage is TRBJ2-5, with 13 bases that match TRBD2. V trimming: 6 bases; J trimming: 2 bases; junction bases outside the gene matches: 12. Germline V gene lookup returns CDR1 MNHEY and CDR2 SVGEGT. There are 18 residues in the CDR3. CDR3 sequence: CASRTDRLAGGMQETQYF. The CDR3 DNA reads as TGTGCCAGCAGGACTGACCGACTAGCGGGAGGAATGCAAGAGACCCAGTACTTC.

V usage is TRBV29-1 and J usage is TRBJ2-5, with unresolved D. The CDR3 covers 11 residues. Trimming left V 8 bases short and J 4 bases short, with 11 bases between. Looked up from germline, CDR1 is SQVTM and CDR2 is ANQGSEA. The CDR3 bases are TGCAGCCTTGTCCAAACAGAGACCCAGTACTTC. Its translation is CSLVQTETQYF.

Written as DNA, the CDR3 is TGTGCCAGCAGGCAGACTAGCGGGAGCTACAATGAGCAGTTCTTC. Protein product: CASRQTSGSYNEQFF. The V gene is TRBV14, the J gene TRBJ2-1; 12 nucleotides line up with TRBD2. Germline lookup yields CDR1 SGHDN and CDR2 FVKESK. This CDR3 region has 15 residues. V trimming: 6 bases; J trimming: 3 bases; junction bases outside the gene matches: 3.

About this clonotype itself: An end of the junction does not agree with germline; a read error may underlie this. This chain joins TRBV28 and TRBJ1-2; 12 nucleotides align to TRBD1. Germline CDR1 and CDR2: MDHEN and SYDVKM. The CDR3 covers 16 residues. CDR3 in amino acids: CTSSLRRDRGLYGYTF. CDR3 DNA sequence: TGTACCAGTAGTTTAAGGCGGGACAGGGGGCTCTATGGCTACACCTTC.

The rearrangement uses TRBV20-1 and TRBJ2-1; 9 bases are shared with TRBD2. The germline V gene encodes CDR1 DFQATT and CDR2 SNEGSKA (reference sequence). The junction had 5 bases not matched to a gene; V was cut back by 7 bases and J by 4 bases. The CDR3 runs to 13 residues. DNA for the CDR3: TGCAGTGAGGCTAGCGGGACTTACAATGAGCAGTTCTTC. Translated, it gives CSEASGTYNEQFF.

This clonotype was recorded many times. The chain recombines TRBV5-1 with TRBJ1-2; 7 nucleotides agree with TRBD1. Germline V lookup: CDR1 SGHRS, CDR2 YFSETQ. This CDR3 region has 14 residues. After removal of 1 base from V and 0 bases from J, the junction contained 0 bases not matched to a gene. CDR3 in amino acids: CASSLQGANYGYTF. CDR3 coding DNA: TGCGCCAGCAGCTTGCAGGGGGCTAACTATGGCTACACCTTC.

A word on this clonotype: Sequence at one end of the junction differs from germline and may be a read error. The V and J genes are TRBV6-1 and TRBJ1-3, with TRBD1 matching 7 bases. Germline CDR1 is MNHNS and CDR2 is SASEGT. This CDR3 spans 15 amino acids. This chain's CDR3 is CASRVGQNSGNTIYF. DNA of the CDR3: TGTGCGAGCAGAGTGGGACAGAACTCTGGAAACACCATATATTTT.

About this clonotype: The conserved phenylalanine or tryptophan normally closing the CDR3 is absent here, so this likely arose from a read error. This chain links TRBV24-1 with TRBJ1-2, with unresolved D. The CDR3 runs to 14 residues. The V gene's germline CDR1 is KGHDR and CDR2 SFDVKD. The CDR3, as DNA: TGTGCCACGAGTGACGAACAGATTAACTATGGCTACACCTTA. This translates into CATSDEQINYGYTL.

Worth noting for this clonotype: A junction boundary mismatches the germline segment, possibly from a read error. The chain recombines TRBV13 with TRBJ2-5, with D perhaps TRBD1 or TRBD2 (5 bases each). In germline, CDR1 is PRHDT, CDR2 FYEKMQ (reference sequence). The CDR3 contains 15 residues. CDR3 in DNA: TGTGCCAGCAGCATAGGGCCGGGGCCACAGGAGACCAAGTACTTC. It yields the protein CASSIGPGPQETKYF.

This clonotype was observed at least ten times. The chain links TRBV14 to TRBJ2-5; 7 bases fit TRBD2. This CDR3 is 14 amino acids long. CDR1 is SGHDN and CDR2 is FVKESK in the germline V gene. Trimming removed 1 base from V and 3 bases from J; junction bases left unmatched: 2. CDR3 sequence (DNA): TGTGCCAGCAGCCAAGTAGGACTAGAAGAGACCCAGTACTTC. Protein product: CASSQVGLEETQYF.

There are a few counts of this clonotype. The chain links TRBV29-1 to TRBJ2-5; D is unresolved. Trimming removed 8 bases at V and 5 bases at J, with 12 bases between. In germline, CDR1 is SQVTM, CDR2 ANQGSEA. The CDR3 is made up of 11 amino acids. CDR3 amino acids: CSIVQTETQYF. The CDR3 DNA reads as TGCAGCATTGTCCAGACGGAGACCCAGTACTTC.

The rearrangement uses TRBV6-1 and TRBJ2-7; D gene ambiguous. The germline V gene encodes CDR1 MNHNS and CDR2 SASEGT. CDR3 length: 13 amino acids. The V gene lost 7 bases and the J gene lost 5 bases, with 15 bases spanning the gap. The CDR3 spells CASIELANHEQYF. In nucleotides, the CDR3 is TGTGCCAGCATTGAGTTAGCAAACCACGAGCAGTACTTC.

To note about this clonotype: Its ends do not fully match the called genes, so a read error is possible. The V gene is TRBV11-2, the J gene TRBJ2-1, with 7 bases fitting TRBD1. CDR1 SGHAT and CDR2 FQNNGV come from the germline V gene. The length of the CDR3 is 12 residues. CDR3 region: CASRSSTKGGLF. DNA of the CDR3: TGTGCCAGCAGGTCTAGCACCAAAGGGGGCCTCTTC.

This clonotype showed up just a few times. The rearrangement joins TRBV18 to TRBJ2-5; no firm D call. Germline CDR1 reads KGHSH; CDR2 reads LQKENI. With 2 bases removed from V and 1 base from J, the gap between germline ends came to 5 bases. This CDR3 has 13 residues. The CDR3 loop reads CASSPTTQETQYF. CDR3 nucleotide sequence: TGTGCCAGCTCACCAACTACCCAAGAGACCCAGTACTTC.

The chain employs TRBV20-1 and TRBJ2-5, with unresolved D. V dropped 7 bases and J dropped 3 bases, with 12 bases sitting between them. The germline V gene has CDR1 DFQATT and CDR2 SNEGSKA (reference sequence). The CDR3 totals 12 residues. CDR3 loop: CSVNWLKETQYF. The CDR3 nucleotides read TGCAGTGTTAACTGGCTAAAAGAGACCCAGTACTTC.

As to this clonotype: One junction end disagrees with the germline gene, perhaps due to a read error. The V call is TRBV12-3 or TRBV12-4, the J call TRBJ1-6, with D hard to call. This CDR3 has 14 amino acids. The CDR3 spells CVSSLRGRNSPLHF. In DNA, the CDR3 is TGTGTCAGCAGTTTGAGAGGGCGAAATTCACCCCTCCACTTT.

About this clonotype itself: In this CDR3 the conserved last residue, phenylalanine or tryptophan, is missing, so a read error is likely. This chain connects TRBV20-1 to TRBJ2-1, with 9 bases identical to TRBD2. The CDR3 totals 14 residues. CDR1 and CDR2 from the germline V gene are DFQATT and SNEGSKA (reference sequence). The ends lost 5 bases at V and 8 bases at J; junction bases unmatched: 10. The DNA for the CDR3 is TGCAGTGCTGATAAGACTAGCGGTAGTGATGAGCAGTTCCTT. Translation: CSADKTSGSDEQFL.

About this clonotype itself: One end of the junction fails to match germline, which may point to a read error. The chain is built from TRBV20-1 and TRBJ2-3; 10 nucleotides line up with TRBD1. Per germline, CDR1 DFQATT and CDR2 SNEGSKA (reference sequence). This CDR3 comprises 16 residues. CDR3 protein: CSTSDWRQGAPDTQYF. As DNA, the CDR3 is TGCAGTACTAGTGATTGGCGACAGGGGGCCCCAGATACGCAGTATTTT.

As to this clonotype: A read error may produce the germline difference seen at one junction end. The chain employs TRBV29-1 and TRBJ2-5, with D perhaps assigned TRBD1 or TRBD2 (5 bases each). The CDR3 contains 14 residues. CDR1 and CDR2 (germline): SQVTM, ANQGSEA. CDR3 in DNA: TGCAGTACTCGGGGCCTCCTGACTCTAGAGACCCAGCACTTC. This gives the protein CSTRGLLTLETQHF. The complete variable domain, with remaining parts taken from reference TRBV29-1 and TRBJ2-5, reads SAVISQKPSRDICQRGTSLTIQCQVDSQVTMMFWYRQQPGQSLTLIATANQGSEATYESGFVIDKFPISRPNLTFSTLTVSNMSPEDSSIYLCSTRGLLTLETQHFGPGTRLLVL.

The count of this clonotype is one. The CDR3 region has the DNA TGTGCCAGCAGTTACGGCGCAGGGAGATCAGTTTATGAGCAGTTCTTC. It encodes CASSYGAGRSVYEQFF. The chain carries TRBV6-6 and TRBJ2-1; D could derive from TRBD1 or TRBD2 (5 bases each). CDR1 and CDR2 from the germline V gene are MNHNY and SVGAGI (reference sequence). This CDR3 is built from 16 residues. V gave up 2 bases and J gave up 8 bases, with 19 bases separating them.

Comment on this clonotype: This CDR3 is missing its conserved last phenylalanine or tryptophan, likely due to a read error. The DNA is omitted, as the CDR3 cannot be located on it reliably, and the CDR3 follows TCRdb's listing. V is TRBV11-2 and J is TRBJ2-1. CDR1 is SGHAT and CDR2 is FQNNGV in the germline V gene. The CDR3 is 15 amino acids in total, end residues counted. CDR3 sequence: CASSLVPDSYNEKFI.